This is a list of T cell receptor beta chains from one sample in a study of beta chain features in type 1 diabetes. Assay: immunoSEQ multiplex PCR; the TCRdb copy retains only in-frame clones and omits some. The sample yields 600,000 to 650,000 clones, around 15% seen once. Specimen: naive CD4+ T cells from blood. The receptor set was obtained from a man between 18 and 29 years old in good health. The CDR3 runs from the conserved cysteine through the conserved F or W. A D gene is named only where the DNA matches it firmly. Size values are once, few and many counts, or a class for expanded clones, and some rows have none.

D gene	clone size	V gene	J gene	CDR3 protein	CDR3 DNA
TRBD2	-	TRBV28	TRBJ2-3	CASRLLAGGPSTDTQYF	TGTGCCAGCAGGTTACTAGCGGGAGGCCCCAGCACAGATACGCAGTATTTT
-	-	TRBV5-1	TRBJ1-5	CASSLGPASNQPQHF	TGCGCCAGCAGCTTGGGGCCAGCCAGCAATCAGCCCCAGCATTTT
-	-	TRBV28	TRBJ2-7	CASRTYGSEQYF	TGTGCCAGCAGGACGTACGGGTCCGAGCAGTACTTC
-	few	TRBV9	TRBJ2-4	CASSQFGGTTKNIQYF	TGTGCCAGCAGCCAATTCGGGGGTACAACCAAAAACATTCAGTACTTC
TRBD2	few	TRBV11-2	TRBJ2-7	CASSLGSGGGSSYEQYF	TGTGCCAGCAGCTTAGGAAGCGGGGGGGGATCTTCCTACGAGCAGTACTTC
-	-	TRBV5-4	TRBJ1-2	CASSLDSMSYGYTF	TGTGCCAGCAGCTTGGACAGTATGTCCTATGGCTACACCTTC
-	few	TRBV28	TRBJ1-2	CASSSRDGYTF	TGTGCCAGCAGTTCCCGGGATGGCTACACCTTC
-	-	TRBV7-2	TRBJ1-5	CASSLVGGANQPQHF	TGTGCCAGCAGCTTAGTCGGCGGAGCCAATCAGCCCCAGCATTTT
-	-	TRBV7-9	TRBJ1-5	CAGAASNQPQHF	TGTGCCGGAGCAGCTAGCAATCAGCCCCAGCATTTT
TRBD1	few	TRBV30	TRBJ1-4	CACGRGTARTKLFF	TGTGCCTGCGGTAGAGGGACAGCCAGAACGAAACTGTTTTTT
TRBD2	-	TRBV7-2	TRBJ2-3	CASSLVAGAGTDTQYF	TGTGCCAGCAGCTTAGTAGCGGGAGCTGGCACAGATACGCAGTATTTT
-	-	TRBV5-1	TRBJ1-1	CASSLGLMNTEAFF	TGCGCCAGCAGCTTGGGCCTCATGAACACTGAAGCTTTCTTT
TRBD1	few	TRBV11-2	TRBJ2-7	CASSSGQGLQYF	TGTGCCAGCAGCTCAGGACAGGGCCTGCAGTACTTC
-	-	TRBV27	TRBJ2-3	CASNKRGPPLSTDTQYF	TGTGCCAGCAATAAAAGAGGCCCTCCCTTAAGCACAGATACGCAGTATTTT